This T cell receptor beta chain was profiled in a study of neurological immune-mediated disorders. Study observations and caveats: None of the CDR3 amino acid sequences found in expanded clones was shared across subjects. This suggests that the TCR-beta repertoires were private in all groups.

V lost 3 bases and J 6 bases, leaving 9 bases between the germline ends. CDR1 and CDR2 from the germline V gene are LGHDT and YNNKEL (reference sequence). This CDR3 contains 13 residues. This clonotype appeared many times. Its cognate antigen is unknown. In TCRdb, the 5' RACE reads were re-called with MiXCR into one record per CDR3 protein. The table shows fewer than 85,000 distinct CDR3 sequences, with over 15% occurring only once. The chain carries TRBV3-1 and TRBJ2-1; D not certain. This TCR was sampled from a woman aged 40 to 50 in good health. Sequenced: PBMCs. CDR3 in DNA: TGTGCCAGCAGCCACGGACGGAGCAATGAGCAGTTCTTC. Its translation is CASSHGRSNEQFF.